The next 9 T cell receptor beta chains were all read from a single sample in a study of post-analysis software for immune sequencing data (dated by TCRdb to the mid-2010s). General study outcomes and caveats: About five TRBV segments, including TRBV5-6, TRBV5-1 and TRBV20-1, were significantly more frequent in patients than controls.

No antigen has been assigned to these receptors. Library preparation was by PCR. TCRdb names Illumina HiSeq 2500 as the instrument used. Unique molecular identifiers were incorporated into TCR beta cDNA libraries to reduce PCR and sequencing biases. The public sequencing data were trimmed at Q25 with fastp and processed into clonotypes with MiXCR by TCRdb, which kept only in-frame beta chains. Rows matching on CDR3 protein sequence are summarized as one entry with the most common DNA and genes. The sample table contains about 460,000 distinct CDR3 sequences; only one count was recorded for over 35% of them. The top ten hold 9% to 14% of the sample. Sequences were obtained from blood. These TCRs come from a girl aged 5 to 17 with multiple sclerosis.

This clonotype was seen a handful of times. The chain recombines TRBV20-1 with TRBJ2-3; possibly TRBD2 for D (6 bases). The V gene lost 3 bases and the J gene lost 0 bases, with 10 bases spanning the gap. There are 14 residues in the CDR3. Germline-derived CDR1 and CDR2 are DFQATT and SNEGSKA (reference sequence). As DNA, the CDR3 is TGCAGTGCTAGCTTGGGGACTAGCACAGATACGCAGTATTTT. It codes for CSASLGTSTDTQYF.

The rearrangement joins TRBV19 to TRBJ1-2; maybe TRBD1 (6 bases). Looked up from germline, CDR1 is LNHDA and CDR2 is SQIVND (reference sequence). This CDR3 has 14 amino acids. V was pared by 10 bases and J by 5 bases, with 20 bases between. CDR3 in DNA: TGTGCCACCGGGATCCTAGACAGGACGTATGGCTACACCTTC. Translated: CATGILDRTYGYTF.

CDR3 region: CASSEAMTGVRETQYF. In DNA, the CDR3 is TGTGCCAGCAGTGAAGCGATGACAGGGGTGAGAGAGACCCAGTACTTC. The chain is built from TRBV6-1 and TRBJ2-5, with TRBD1 matching over 8 bases. The CDR3 extends over 16 amino acids. Germline CDR1 MNHNS, CDR2 SASEGT. V shed 0 bases, J shed 4 bases, and the junction held 7 bases outside the gene matches.

The chain recombines TRBV10-3 with TRBJ2-7; perhaps TRBD1 as D (5 bases). The CDR3 runs 13 residues. Trimming pared 6 bases from V and 0 bases from J, leaving 9 bases between. Germline values: CDR1 ENHRY, CDR2 SYGVKD. CDR3: CAISKDISYEQYF. The DNA of the CDR3 is TGTGCCATCAGCAAGGACATCTCCTACGAGCAGTACTTC.

The chain employs TRBV15 and TRBJ2-1, with 7 bases identical to TRBD1. Per germline, CDR1 LNHNV and CDR2 YYDKDF (reference sequence). The junction had 9 bases not matched to a gene; V was cut back by 2 bases and J by 5 bases. This CDR3 has 16 amino acids. The CDR3 DNA is TGTGCCACCAGCAGAAGAACAGGGGCAGCAAACAATGAGCAGTTCTTC. Encoded protein: CATSRRTGAANNEQFF.

The V and J genes are TRBV2 and TRBJ2-3; 7 bases are a match to TRBD1. Germline V gives CDR1 SNHLY, CDR2 FYNNEI. V shed 6 bases, J shed 4 bases, and the junction held 10 bases outside the gene matches. CDR3 length equals 15 residues. The CDR3 sequence: CASRTDRQFADTQYF. The CDR3 DNA reads as TGTGCCAGCAGGACGGACAGGCAGTTCGCAGATACGCAGTATTTT.

This clonotype has more than one count but fewer than ten. The chain couples TRBV20-1 to TRBJ2-1; 10 bases are shared with TRBD2. Trimming took 3 bases from V and 7 from J; bases not matched to a gene: 6. The CDR3 is made up of 14 amino acids. Germline lookup yields CDR1 DFQATT and CDR2 SNEGSKA (reference sequence). The CDR3 DNA follows: TGCAGTGCTAGGGTGGCTAGCGGGAGTAATGAGCAGTTCTTC. The encoded protein is CSARVASGSNEQFF.

This clonotype was seen repeatedly, ten times or more. This chain joins TRBV9 and TRBJ1-2, with D uncertain. The CDR3 length is 11 residues. V lost 7 bases to trimming and J lost 4 bases, with 8 bases between them. CDR1 SGDLS and CDR2 YYNGEE come from the germline V gene. In nucleotides, the CDR3 is TGTGCCAGCCGGGCAGGCTATGGCTACACCTTC. Protein sequence: CASRAGYGYTF.

This clonotype was counted only a few times. The chain carries TRBV7-6 and TRBJ2-7; D possibly corresponds to TRBD2 (5 bases). Germline CDR1 SGHVS, CDR2 FNYEAQ. CDR3 length equals 15 residues. Trimming pared 1 base from V and 3 bases from J, leaving 13 bases between. CDR3 amino acids: CASSLGAGNNYEQYF. The CDR3 DNA sequence: TGTGCCAGCAGCTTAGGAGCCGGGAACAACTACGAGCAGTACTTC.